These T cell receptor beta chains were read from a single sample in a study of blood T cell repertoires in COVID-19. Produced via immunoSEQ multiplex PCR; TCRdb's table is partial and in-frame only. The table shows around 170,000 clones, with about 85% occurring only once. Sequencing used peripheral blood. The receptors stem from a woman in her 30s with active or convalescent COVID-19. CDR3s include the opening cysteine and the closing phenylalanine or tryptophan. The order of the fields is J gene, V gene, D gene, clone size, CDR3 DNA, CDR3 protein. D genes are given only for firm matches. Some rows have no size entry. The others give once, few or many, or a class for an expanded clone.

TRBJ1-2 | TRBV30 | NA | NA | TGTGCCTGGAGTGTACTGGGAACAGGGCAAATAGGAGGCTACACCTTC | CAWSVLGTGQIGGYTF
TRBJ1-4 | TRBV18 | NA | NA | TGTGCCAGCTCACCACTAGACGGGGCAACTAATGAAAAACTGTTTTTT | CASSPLDGATNEKLFF
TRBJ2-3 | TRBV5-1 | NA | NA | TGCGCCAGCAGCTTGGGTTTCCTATCAGATACGCAGTATTTT | CASSLGFLSDTQYF
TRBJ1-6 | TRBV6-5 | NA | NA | TGTGCCAGCAGTTACGCAGTTAATTCACCCCTCCACTTT | CASSYAVNSPLHF
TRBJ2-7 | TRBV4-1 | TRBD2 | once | TGCGCCAGCAGCCGAACTCTAGCGGGGGGTTCCTACGAGCAGTACTTC | CASSRTLAGGSYEQYF
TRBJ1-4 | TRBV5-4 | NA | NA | TGTGCCAGCAGCTTGGGCTGGCAAAATGAAAAACTGTTTTTT | CASSLGWQNEKLFF
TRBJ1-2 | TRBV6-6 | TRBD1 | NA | TGTGCCAGCAGTTACCAGGGGGCCAGAGAAGGCTACACCTTC | CASSYQGAREGYTF
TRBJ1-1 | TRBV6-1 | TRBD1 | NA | TGTGCCAGCAGTGAGACCAGGGGGGAAGCTTTCTTT | CASSETRGEAFF
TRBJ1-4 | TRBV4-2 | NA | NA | TGTGCCAGCAGCCAAGGGCAGTCGAATGAAAAACTGTTTTTT | CASSQGQSNEKLFF
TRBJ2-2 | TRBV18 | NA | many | TGTGCCAGCTCACCATATGCAGGCACCGGGGAGCTGTTTTTT | CASSPYAGTGELFF
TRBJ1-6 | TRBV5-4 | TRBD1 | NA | TGTGCCAGCAGCGGCGACGGACAGGGACTTAATTCACCCCTCCACTTT | CASSGDGQGLNSPLHF
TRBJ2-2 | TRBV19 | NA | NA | TGTGCCGTAAAAGACAGGACCTCGAACACCGGGGAGCTGTTTTTT | CAVKDRTSNTGELFF
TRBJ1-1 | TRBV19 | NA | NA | TGTGCCAGTAGTAGCACGGGGGGGGAAGCTTTCTTT | CASSSTGGEAFF
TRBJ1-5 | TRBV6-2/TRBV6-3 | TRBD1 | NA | TGTGCCAGCAGCCCGGACAGGGCGATTAGCAATCAGCCCCAGCATTTT | CASSPDRAISNQPQHF
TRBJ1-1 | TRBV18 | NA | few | TGTGCCAGCCAAATGGACAGTTTGAACACTGAAGCTTTCTTT | CASQMDSLNTEAFF
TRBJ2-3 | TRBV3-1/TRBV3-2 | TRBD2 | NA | TGTGCCAGCAGCCAGACCGGGACTAGCGGAAATACGCAGTATTTT | CASSQTGTSGNTQYF
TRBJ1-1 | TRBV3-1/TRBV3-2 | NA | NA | TGTGCCAGCAGCCAAGCCCGGGACACCCCTGAAGCTTTCTTT | CASSQARDTPEAFF
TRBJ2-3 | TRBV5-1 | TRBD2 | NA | TGCGCCAGCAGCTTATCTAGCGGGGCAGATACGCAGTATTTT | CASSLSSGADTQYF
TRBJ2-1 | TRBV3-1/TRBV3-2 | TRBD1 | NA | TGTGCCAGCAGCCAAGTAGCCAGGGGGCGCAGGGATGAGCAGTTCTTC | CASSQVARGRRDEQFF
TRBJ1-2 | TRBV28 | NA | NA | TGTGCCAGCAGGGCGTCCCTCAGGGTTACAGGCTACACCTTC | CASRASLRVTGYTF
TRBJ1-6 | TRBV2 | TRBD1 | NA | TGTGCCAGCAGCAAGCGGACAGGAGGAAATTCACCCCTCCACTTT | CASSKRTGGNSPLHF
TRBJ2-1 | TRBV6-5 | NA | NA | TGTGCCAGCAGTTACGGAGTGGGCAATGAGCAGTTCTTC | CASSYGVGNEQFF
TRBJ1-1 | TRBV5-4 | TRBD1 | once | TGTGCCAGCAGCCTCCCCAGAGCGACAGGGCAGGACACTGAAGCTTTCTTT | CASSLPRATGQDTEAFF
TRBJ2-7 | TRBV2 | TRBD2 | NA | TGTGCCAGCAGTCTGACTAGCGCAAGCTCCTACGAGCAGTACTTC | CASSLTSASSYEQYF
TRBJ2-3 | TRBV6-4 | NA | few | TGTGCCAGCAGTGAAGAATCGGGGGAGATGTATACGCAGTATTTT | CASSEESGEMYTQYF
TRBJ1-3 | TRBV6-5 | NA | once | TGTGCCAGACCCCGGGGGGAACCTGGAAACACCATATATTTT | CARPRGEPGNTIYF
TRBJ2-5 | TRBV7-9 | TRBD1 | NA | TGTGCCAGCAGCCGAGGACAGGGGCTAACTTTGGAAGAGACCCAGTACTTC | CASSRGQGLTLEETQYF
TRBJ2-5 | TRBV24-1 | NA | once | TGTGCCACCAGTGATTTCGGTACGTGGGCTAGCGAAGAGACCCAGTACTTC | CATSDFGTWASEETQYF
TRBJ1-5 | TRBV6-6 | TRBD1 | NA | TGTGCCAGCACCGACAGGGTTTTAAGCAATCAGCCCCAGCATTTT | CASTDRVLSNQPQHF
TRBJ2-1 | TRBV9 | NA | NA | TGTGCCAGCAGCGTAGAGGGGCGGGGAGACAATGAGCAGTTCTTC | CASSVEGRGDNEQFF
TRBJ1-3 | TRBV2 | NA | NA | TGTGCCAGCAGTGCGGAGCGAGCCGGAAACACCATATATTTT | CASSAERAGNTIYF
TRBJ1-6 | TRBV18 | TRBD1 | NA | TGTGCCAGCTCACGGGACAGAAAAAATTCACCCCTCCACTTT | CASSRDRKNSPLHF
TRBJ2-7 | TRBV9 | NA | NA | TGTGCCAGCAGCGTAGATGGAGTAGCCTACGAGCAGTACTTC | CASSVDGVAYEQYF
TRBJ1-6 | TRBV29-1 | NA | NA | TGCAGCGCCCGGACCGCTCGGGAGGATTCACCCCTCCACTTT | CSARTAREDSPLHF
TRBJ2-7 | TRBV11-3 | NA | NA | TGTGCCAGCAGCTTAGTTGGTAAGGGGGAGGAGCAGTACTTC | CASSLVGKGEEQYF
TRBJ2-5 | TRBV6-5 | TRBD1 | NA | TGTGCCAGCAGCTTGGACAGGGGGGAGACCCAGTACTTC | CASSLDRGETQYF
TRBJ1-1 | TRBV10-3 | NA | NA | TGTGCCATCAGTGAGCAGGGGCGGGGGGACACTGAAGCTTTCTTT | CAISEQGRGDTEAFF
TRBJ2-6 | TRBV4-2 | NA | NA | TGTGCCAGCAGCCAAGAGAAGCGGCAGGCTGGGGCCAACGTCCTGACTTTC | CASSQEKRQAGANVLTF
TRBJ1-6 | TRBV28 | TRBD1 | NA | TGTGCCAGCAGTTTACCGACGACAGGGGGGGATTATAATTCACCCCTCCACTTT | CASSLPTTGGDYNSPLHF
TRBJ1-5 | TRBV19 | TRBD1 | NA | TGTGCCACGGATAGGGGACAGGGGCCTTATAGCAATCAGCCCCAGCATTTT | CATDRGQGPYSNQPQHF
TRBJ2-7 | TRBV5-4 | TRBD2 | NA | TGTGCCAGCAGCTTTGGGACTAGCTTAGCCTACGAGCAGTACTTC | CASSFGTSLAYEQYF
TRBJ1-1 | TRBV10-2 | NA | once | TGCGCCAGCAGTCCCAATAGGGGGACTGAAGCTTTCTTT | CASSPNRGTEAFF
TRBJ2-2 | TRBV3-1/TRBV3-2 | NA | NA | TGTGCCAGCAGCCCTTACGTGGCCGCCGGGGAGCTGTTTTTT | CASSPYVAAGELFF
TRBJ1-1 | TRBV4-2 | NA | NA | TGTGCCAGCAGCCAACCGCGGGGGGAGACTGAAGCTTTCTTT | CASSQPRGETEAFF
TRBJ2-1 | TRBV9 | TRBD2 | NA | TGTGCCAGCAGCGTAGATGGGGGGGGAGCGGGTCGTTCCAATGAGCAGTTCTTC | CASSVDGGGAGRSNEQFF
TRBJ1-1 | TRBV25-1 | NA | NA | TGTGCCAGCAGTGAATATAGGGCGGGTTGGACTGAAGCTTTCTTT | CASSEYRAGWTEAFF
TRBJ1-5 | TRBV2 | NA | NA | TGTGCCAGCAGGCCCAGAGGGGGAGTCCAGCCCCAGCATTTT | CASRPRGGVQPQHF
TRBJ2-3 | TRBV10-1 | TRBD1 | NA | TGCGCCAGCAGTCGACAGGGAACAGATACGCAGTATTTT | CASSRQGTDTQYF
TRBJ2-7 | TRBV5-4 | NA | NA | TGTGCCAGCAGCTTCGGCAGGGACGAGCAGTACTTC | CASSFGRDEQYF
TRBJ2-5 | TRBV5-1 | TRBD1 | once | TGCGCCAGCAGCCCGAACAGACAGGGACAAGAGACCCAGTACTTC | CASSPNRQGQETQYF
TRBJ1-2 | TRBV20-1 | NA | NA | TGCAGTGCTAGTTTGGGGCTGGGCTACACCTTC | CSASLGLGYTF